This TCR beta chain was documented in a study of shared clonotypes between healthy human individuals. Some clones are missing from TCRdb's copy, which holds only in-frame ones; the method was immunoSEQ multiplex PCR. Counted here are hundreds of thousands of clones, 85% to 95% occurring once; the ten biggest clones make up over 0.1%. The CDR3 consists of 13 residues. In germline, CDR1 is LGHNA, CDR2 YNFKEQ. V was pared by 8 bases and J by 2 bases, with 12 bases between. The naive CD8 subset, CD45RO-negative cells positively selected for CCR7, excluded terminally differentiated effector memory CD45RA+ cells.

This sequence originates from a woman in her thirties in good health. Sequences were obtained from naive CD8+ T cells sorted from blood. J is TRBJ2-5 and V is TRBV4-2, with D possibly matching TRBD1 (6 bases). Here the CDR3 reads CASAGQRQETQYF. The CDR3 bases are TGTGCCAGCGCCGGACAGCGTCAAGAGACCCAGTACTTC.